This T cell receptor (beta chain) stems from a study of T cell responses to AZD1222 COVID-19 vaccine. Study results and limitations: Most donors were white British, females outnumbered males, and clonal diversity was possibly underestimated. Unmutated variant regions are reportedly the target of nearly half of TCRs that are spike-specific. The number of AZD1222 recipients seropositive at baseline was only 5 to 7. At 160-218 and 743-854, vaccine-associated CD4 TCRs were dominant, and they spanned spike.

On this clone: Its antigen is undetermined.

Sequenced by immunoSEQ multiplex PCR; TCRdb stores in-frame clones only, minus some. Of 84,000 or so clones detected, around nine tenths appear once; the ten largest clones hold under 20%. The TCR was taken from an adult in good health. This specimen was peripheral blood, taken on day 0 of AZD1222 vaccination.

This chain's CDR3 is CATSNEQGLNTEAFF. CDR3 in DNA: TGTGCCACCAGCAACGAACAGGGATTGAACACTGAAGCTTTCTTT. The chain combines TRBV15 with TRBJ1-1, with D perhaps TRBD1 (6 bases). Between the trimmed V and J ends, which lost 4 bases and 0 bases, there was a span of 12 bases. Germline V gene sequence: CDR1 LNHNV, CDR2 YYDKDF (reference sequence). The CDR3 spans 15 residues.